This entry describes one T cell receptor (beta chain). The data were obtained in a study of siplizumab effects on memory and regulatory T cells. The germline CDR1 and CDR2 sequences are LNHDA and SQIVND (reference sequence). This CDR3 has 15 amino acids. The ends lost 8 bases at V and 0 bases at J; junction bases unmatched: 6. Only in-frame clones appear in the TCRdb table, and some are missing; sequencing was by immunoSEQ multiplex PCR. The sample lists some 100,000 clones, about 94% occurring once. This clonotype was sampled from a human donor in good health. The V gene is TRBV19, the J gene TRBJ2-7; 11 nucleotides align to TRBD2. Source material: non-Treg CD4+ T cells sorted from blood. CDR3 region: CASQRTSGPSYEQYF. The CDR3, as DNA: TGTGCCAGTCAAAGGACTAGCGGGCCCTCCTACGAGCAGTACTTC.